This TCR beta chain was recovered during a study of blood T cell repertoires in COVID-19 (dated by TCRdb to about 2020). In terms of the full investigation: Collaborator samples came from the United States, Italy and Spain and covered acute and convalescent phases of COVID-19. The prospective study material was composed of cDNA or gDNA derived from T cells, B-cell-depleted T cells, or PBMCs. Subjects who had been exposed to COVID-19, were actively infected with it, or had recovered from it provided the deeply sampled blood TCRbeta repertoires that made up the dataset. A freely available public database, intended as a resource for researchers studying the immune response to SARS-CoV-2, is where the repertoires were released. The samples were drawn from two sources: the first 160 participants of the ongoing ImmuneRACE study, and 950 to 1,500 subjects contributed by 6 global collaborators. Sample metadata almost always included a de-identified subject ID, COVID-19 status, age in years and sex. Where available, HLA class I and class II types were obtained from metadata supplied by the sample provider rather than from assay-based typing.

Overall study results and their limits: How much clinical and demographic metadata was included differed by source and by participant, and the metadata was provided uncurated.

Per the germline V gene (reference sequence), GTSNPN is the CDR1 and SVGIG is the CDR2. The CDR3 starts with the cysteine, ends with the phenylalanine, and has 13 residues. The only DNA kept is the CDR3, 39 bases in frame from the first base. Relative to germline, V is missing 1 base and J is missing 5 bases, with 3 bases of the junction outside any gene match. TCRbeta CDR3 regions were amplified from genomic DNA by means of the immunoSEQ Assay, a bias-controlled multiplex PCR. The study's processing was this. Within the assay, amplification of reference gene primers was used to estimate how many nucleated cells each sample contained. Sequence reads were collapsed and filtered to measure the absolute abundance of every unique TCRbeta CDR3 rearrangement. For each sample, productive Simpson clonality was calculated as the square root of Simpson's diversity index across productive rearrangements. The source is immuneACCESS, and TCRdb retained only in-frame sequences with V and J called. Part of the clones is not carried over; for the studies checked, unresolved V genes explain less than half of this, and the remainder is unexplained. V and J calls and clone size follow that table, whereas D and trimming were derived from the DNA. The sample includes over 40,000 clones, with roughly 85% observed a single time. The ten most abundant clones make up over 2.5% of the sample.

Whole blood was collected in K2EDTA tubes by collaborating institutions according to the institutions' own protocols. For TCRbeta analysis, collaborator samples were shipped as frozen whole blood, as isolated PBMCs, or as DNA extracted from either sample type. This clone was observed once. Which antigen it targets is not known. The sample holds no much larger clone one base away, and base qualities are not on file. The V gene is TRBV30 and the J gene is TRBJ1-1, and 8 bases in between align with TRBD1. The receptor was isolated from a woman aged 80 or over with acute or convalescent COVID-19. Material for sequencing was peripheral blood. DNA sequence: TGTGCCTGGAGTGCAGGGGGCAAAACTGAAGCTTTCTTT. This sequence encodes CAWSAGGKTEAFF. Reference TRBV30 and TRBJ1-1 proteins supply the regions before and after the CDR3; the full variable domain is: SQTIHQWPATLVQPVGSPLSLECTVEGTSNPNLYWYRQAAGRGLQLLFYSVGIGQISSEVPQNLSASRPQDRQFILSSKKLLLSDSGFYLCAWSAGGKTEAFFGQGTRLTVV.